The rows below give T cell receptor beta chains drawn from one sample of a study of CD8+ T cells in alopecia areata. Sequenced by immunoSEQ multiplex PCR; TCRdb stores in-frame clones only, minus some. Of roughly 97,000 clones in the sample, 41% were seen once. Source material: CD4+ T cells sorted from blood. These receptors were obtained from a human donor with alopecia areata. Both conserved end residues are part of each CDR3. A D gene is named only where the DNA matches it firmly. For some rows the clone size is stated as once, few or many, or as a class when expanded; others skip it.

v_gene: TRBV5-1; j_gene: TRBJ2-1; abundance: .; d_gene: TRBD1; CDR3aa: CASSPISGTAYNEQFF; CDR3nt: TGCGCCAGCAGCCCGATATCCGGGACAGCGTACAATGAGCAGTTCTTC
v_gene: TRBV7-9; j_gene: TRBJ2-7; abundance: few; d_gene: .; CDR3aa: CASSVAEFYEQYF; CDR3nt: TGTGCCAGCAGCGTAGCGGAATTTTACGAGCAGTACTTC
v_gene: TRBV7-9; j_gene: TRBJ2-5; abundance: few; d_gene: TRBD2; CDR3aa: CASSLLAGAGTQYF; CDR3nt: TGTGCCAGCAGCTTATTAGCGGGGGCCGGGACCCAGTACTTC
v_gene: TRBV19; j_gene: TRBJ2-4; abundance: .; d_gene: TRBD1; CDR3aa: CASSTPTGAKNIQYF; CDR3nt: TGTGCCAGTAGTACCCCGACAGGGGCCAAAAACATTCAGTACTTC
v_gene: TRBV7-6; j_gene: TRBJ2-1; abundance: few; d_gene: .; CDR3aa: CASSLEGTEQFF; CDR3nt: TGTGCCAGCAGCCTAGAGGGGACAGAGCAGTTCTTC
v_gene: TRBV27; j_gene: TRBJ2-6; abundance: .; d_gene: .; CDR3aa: CASSVTGAAGANVLTF; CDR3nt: TGTGCCAGCAGTGTAACAGGCGCTGCTGGGGCCAACGTCCTGACTTTC
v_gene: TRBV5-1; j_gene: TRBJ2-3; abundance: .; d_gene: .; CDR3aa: CASSLGGFTDTQYF; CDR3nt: TGCGCCAGCAGCTTGGGCGGGTTCACAGATACGCAGTATTTT
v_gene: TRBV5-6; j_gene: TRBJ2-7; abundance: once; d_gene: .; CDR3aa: CASSLQVTSYEQYF; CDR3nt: TGTGCCAGCAGCTTACAGGTTACCTCCTACGAGCAGTACTTC
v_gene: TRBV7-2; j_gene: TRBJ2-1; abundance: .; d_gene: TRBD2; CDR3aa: CASSLAGTLYNEQFF; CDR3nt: TGTGCCAGCAGCCTAGCGGGAACCCTGTACAATGAGCAGTTCTTC
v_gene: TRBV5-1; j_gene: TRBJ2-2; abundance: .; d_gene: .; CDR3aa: CASSLDDSANTGELFF; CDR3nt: TGCGCCAGCAGCTTGGACGACAGCGCGAACACCGGGGAGCTGTTTTTT
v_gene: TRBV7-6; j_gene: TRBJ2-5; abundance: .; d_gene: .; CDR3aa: CASSLGSRVGETQYF; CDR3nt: TGTGCCAGCAGCTTAGGTTCCAGGGTCGGGGAGACCCAGTACTTC
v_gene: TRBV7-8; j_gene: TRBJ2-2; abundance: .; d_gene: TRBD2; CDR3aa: CASSFNSGGASTGELFF; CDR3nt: TGTGCCAGCAGCTTTAATAGCGGGGGGGCCTCCACCGGGGAGCTGTTTTTT
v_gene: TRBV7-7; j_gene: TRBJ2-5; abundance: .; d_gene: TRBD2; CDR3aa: CASRRGGSWEETQYF; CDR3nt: TGTGCCAGTCGGCGGGGGGGCTCGTGGGAAGAGACCCAGTACTTC
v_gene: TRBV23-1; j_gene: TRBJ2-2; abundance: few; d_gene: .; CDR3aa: CASSQWRRLELFF; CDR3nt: TGCGCCAGCAGTCAATGGCGCCGGTTGGAGCTGTTTTTT
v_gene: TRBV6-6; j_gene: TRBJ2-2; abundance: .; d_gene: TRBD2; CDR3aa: CASRGGATGELFF; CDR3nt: TGTGCCAGCCGCGGGGGGGCCACCGGGGAGCTGTTTTTT
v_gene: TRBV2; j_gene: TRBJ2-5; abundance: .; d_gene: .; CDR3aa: CASSVRGDEQYF; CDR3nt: TGTGCCAGCAGTGTTCGGGGAGATGAGCAGTACTTC
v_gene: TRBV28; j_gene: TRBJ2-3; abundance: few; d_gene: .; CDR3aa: CASMAGTDTQYF; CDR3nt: TGTGCCAGCATGGCGGGGACAGATACGCAGTATTTT
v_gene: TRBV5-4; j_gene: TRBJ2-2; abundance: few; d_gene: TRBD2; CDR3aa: CASSLAGGSGTGELFF; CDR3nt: TGTGCCAGCAGTCTAGCGGGAGGGTCGGGCACCGGGGAGCTGTTTTTT
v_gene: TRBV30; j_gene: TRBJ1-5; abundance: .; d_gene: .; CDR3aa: CAWSGRNQPQHF; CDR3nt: TGTGCCTGGTCAGGGCGGAATCAGCCCCAGCATTTT
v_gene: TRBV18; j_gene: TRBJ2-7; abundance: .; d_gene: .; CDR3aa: CASSPLGSSSYEQYF; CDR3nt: TGTGCCAGCTCACCACTTGGGTCCTCTTCCTACGAGCAGTACTTC
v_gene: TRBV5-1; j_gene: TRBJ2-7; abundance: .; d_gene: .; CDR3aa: CASSLSTEQYF; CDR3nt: TGCGCCAGCAGCTTGAGTACCGAGCAGTACTTC
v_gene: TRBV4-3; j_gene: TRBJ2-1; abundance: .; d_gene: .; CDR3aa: CASSHGREQFF; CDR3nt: TGCGCCAGCAGCCACGGGCGTGAGCAGTTCTTC
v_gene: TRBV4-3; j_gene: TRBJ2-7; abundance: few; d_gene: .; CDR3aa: CASSQGIPPGEQYF; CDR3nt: TGCGCCAGCAGCCAAGGGATCCCACCTGGGGAGCAGTACTTC
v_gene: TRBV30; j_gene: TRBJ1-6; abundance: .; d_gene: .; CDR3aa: CAWSQVPGSPLHF; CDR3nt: TGTGCCTGGAGTCAGGTCCCAGGATCACCCCTCCACTTT
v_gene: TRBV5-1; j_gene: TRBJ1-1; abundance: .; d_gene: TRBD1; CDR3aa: CASSFRQGAGTEAFF; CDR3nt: TGCGCCAGCAGCTTCCGACAGGGGGCCGGCACTGAAGCTTTCTTT
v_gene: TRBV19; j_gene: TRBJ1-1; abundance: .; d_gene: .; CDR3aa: CASSIGLRTRNEAFF; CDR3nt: TGTGCCAGTAGTATCGGGTTGCGGACAAGAAATGAAGCTTTCTTT
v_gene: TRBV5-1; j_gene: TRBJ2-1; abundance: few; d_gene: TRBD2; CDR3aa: CASSLNSGRANEQFF; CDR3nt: TGCGCCAGCAGCTTAAATAGCGGGAGGGCAAATGAGCAGTTCTTC
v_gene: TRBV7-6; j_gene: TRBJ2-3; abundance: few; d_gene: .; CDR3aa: CASSFSHTDTQYF; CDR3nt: TGTGCCAGCAGCTTCTCCCACACAGATACGCAGTATTTT
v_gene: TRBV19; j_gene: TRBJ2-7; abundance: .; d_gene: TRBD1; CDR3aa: CASRPGTGAYEQYF; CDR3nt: TGTGCCAGTAGACCCGGGACAGGGGCCTACGAGCAGTACTTC